This T cell receptor beta chain is drawn from a study of control samples from healthy donors and cancer patients. The CDR3 consists of 18 residues. Germline V gene lookup returns CDR1 LGHDT and CDR2 YNNKEL (reference sequence). V lost 5 bases and J 6 bases, leaving 27 bases between the germline ends. Some clones are missing from TCRdb's copy, which holds only in-frame ones; the method was immunoSEQ multiplex PCR. Across about 190,000 clones, the top ten clones capture around 2% of the sample. Sequencing was performed on blood. The chain is built from TRBV3-1 (or the pseudogene TRBV3-2) and TRBJ2-3; TRBD2 might be the D (7 bases). This receptor was taken from a woman aged 30 to 39 in good health. CDR3 region: CASSSIHGSAGASDTQYF. The CDR3 nucleotides are TGTGCCAGCAGCTCAATTCATGGTAGTGCGGGGGCATCGGATACGCAGTATTTT.